What follows are 14 T cell receptor beta chains derived from one specimen sequenced in a study of human T cells and chemical hapten exposure. TCRdb re-called the RACE reads through MiXCR, storing one row per CDR3 protein. This sample carries about 120,000 distinct CDR3 sequences, roughly 15% of them seen once, and the ten largest clones take about 0.85%. Time point denoted: patch test 1, 2 weeks after DPC sensitization. Treatment described: therapeutic diphenylcyclopropenone sensitization with weekly scalp DPC. Sample: whole blood, taken in connection with sensitization to the hapten diphenylcyclopropenone (DPC). The receptors originated from a young man with alopecia areata. Some clones in this sample may be carry-over from other donors' samples.

Only a few counts were recorded for this clonotype. The rearrangement links TRBV7-9 to TRBJ1-4, with no clear D. Germline CDR1 reads SEHNR; CDR2 reads FQNEAQ (reference sequence). The CDR3 contains 14 residues. V lost 1 base, J lost 3 bases, and 6 bases lay in between. The CDR3 region is CASSLEVANEKLFF. The DNA of the CDR3 is TGTGCCAGCAGCTTAGAGGTGGCTAATGAAAAACTGTTTTTT.

The gene calls are TRBV3-1 and TRBJ1-6; D is undetermined. The CDR3 sequence is 15 residues long. Germline lookup yields CDR1 LGHDT and CDR2 YNNKEL (reference sequence). The V and J ends lost 0 bases and 10 bases respectively, with 13 bases between them. The CDR3 nucleotides are TGTGCCAGCAGCCAAGACAGTATCATTTCGTCACCCCTCCACTTT. Its protein is CASSQDSIISSPLHF.

The table lists this clonotype with a few counts. V and J are TRBV6-2 or TRBV6-3 and TRBJ2-2, with a tentative D call TRBD1 (5 bases). Trimming pared 2 bases from V and 3 bases from J, leaving 19 bases between. The CDR3 runs 18 residues. Germline V CDR1 and CDR2: MNHEY, SVGEGT. The CDR3 coding sequence is TGTGCCAGCAGTTACCCTCTCCAGGGTGGTGTCGACACCGGGGAGCTGTTTTTT. Its translation is CASSYPLQGGVDTGELFF.

This clonotype occurred a few times. The V gene is TRBV5-8, the J gene TRBJ1-1; 7 nucleotides align to TRBD1. J lost 5 bases, V lost 4 bases, and 8 bases had no gene match. From germline, CDR1 is SGHTS and CDR2 YDEGEE. The CDR3 spans 14 residues. For the CDR3, the DNA is TGTGCCAGCAGCCCCCGTGCAGGGGGGACTGAAGCTTTCTTT. Its protein product is CASSPRAGGTEAFF.

The chain joins TRBV29-1 to TRBJ1-2; no definite D call. Germline assignment: CDR1 SQVTM and CDR2 ANQGSEA. The V gene lost 7 bases and the J gene lost 4 bases, with 1 base spanning the gap. This CDR3 region has 8 residues. In nucleotides, the CDR3 is TGCAGCGCCTATGGCTACACCTTC. It translates to CSAYGYTF.

This clonotype was observed many times. V usage is TRBV24-1 and J usage is TRBJ2-3, with D possibly TRBD1 on 6 matching bases. The germline CDR1 and CDR2 sequences are KGHDR and SFDVKD. The CDR3 runs 15 residues. Trimming stripped 1 base from V and 3 bases from J, with 10 bases between. CDR3 nucleotide sequence: TGTGCCACCAGTGATTTAACGGACAGAACAGATACGCAGTATTTT. Its protein is CATSDLTDRTDTQYF.

This clonotype has only a few counts. The chain combines TRBV11-3 with TRBJ2-1; TRBD2 is a possible D gene (5 bases). The CDR3 is made up of 14 amino acids. CDR1 SGHNT and CDR2 YENEEA come from the germline V gene. Trimming removed 5 bases at V and 8 bases at J, with 16 bases between. The CDR3 loop reads CASSPGYWEYEQFF. In DNA, the CDR3 is TGTGCCAGCAGCCCAGGCTATTGGGAGTATGAGCAGTTCTTC. The complete variable domain, with remaining parts taken from reference TRBV11-3 and TRBJ2-1, reads EAGVVQSPRYKIIEKKQPVAFWCNPISGHNTLYWYLQNLGQGPELLIRYENEEAVDDSQLPKDRFSAERLKGVDSTLKIQPAELGDSAVYLCASSPGYWEYEQFFGPGTRLTVL.

This clonotype was found a few times. The rearrangement links TRBV2 to TRBJ2-7; 11 bases line up with TRBD2. CDR1 is SNHLY, CDR2 FYNNEI, per germline. The trim removed 6 bases at V and 3 bases at J, leaving 4 bases unmatched. The CDR3 is 14 amino acids. DNA for the CDR3: TGTGCCAGCAGCGCGACTAGCGGGGTCTACGAGCAGTACTTC. Translation gives CASSATSGVYEQYF. The variable domain in full, completed from reference TRBV2 and TRBJ2-7, reads EPEVTQTPSHQVTQMGQEVILRCVPISNHLYFYWYRQILGQKVEFLVSFYNNEISEKSEIFDDQFSVERPDGSNFTLKIRSTKLEDSAMYFCASSATSGVYEQYFGPGTRLTVT.

This clonotype was seen only a few times. V is TRBV11-2 and J is TRBJ2-7; D unresolved. Trimming cost V 5 bases and J 6 bases, with 11 bases left between them. The CDR3 is 12 amino acids. The germline gives CDR1 SGHAT, CDR2 FQNNGV. The CDR3 sequence: CASSQGSLEQYV. As DNA, the CDR3 is TGTGCCAGCAGCCAAGGAAGTCTCGAGCAGTACGTC.

This clonotype was seen a single time. This chain connects TRBV7-3 to TRBJ2-1; TRBD2 matches at 7 bases. V trimming: 5 bases; J trimming: 4 bases; junction bases outside the gene matches: 8. The CDR3 sequence is 15 residues long. Germline V CDR1 and CDR2: SGHTA, FQGTGA. The CDR3 reads CASSPAGDYYNEQFF. Here the CDR3 DNA reads TGTGCCAGCAGCCCCGCCGGGGACTATTACAATGAGCAGTTCTTC.

The genes are TRBV5-4 and TRBJ2-3, with D perhaps matching TRBD1 or TRBD2 (5 bases each). Germline V gives CDR1 SGHNT, CDR2 YYREEE (reference sequence). This CDR3 has 15 residues. The V gene lost 0 bases and the J gene lost 3 bases, with 11 bases spanning the gap. The CDR3 DNA follows: TGTGCCAGCAGCTTGGAGGGACCCTGGACAGATACGCAGTATTTT. It specifies CASSLEGPWTDTQYF. Complete variable domain (other parts from reference TRBV5-4 and TRBJ2-3): ETGVTQSPTHLIKTRGQQVTLRCSSQSGHNTVSWYQQALGQGPQFIFQYYREEENGRGNFPPRFSGLQFPNYSSELNVNALELDDSALYLCASSLEGPWTDTQYFGPGTRLTVL.

This clonotype showed up just a few times. This chain joins TRBV7-6 and TRBJ2-1; the match to TRBD1 covers 11 bases. CDR1 and CDR2 (germline): SGHVS, FNYEAQ. The CDR3 sequence is 14 residues long. V lost 4 bases and J lost 6; bases outside the gene matches: 2. CDR3 nucleotides: TGTGCCAGCAGCTCCGGGACAGGGGGCAATGAGCAGTTCTTC. Protein product: CASSSGTGGNEQFF. Based on the CDR3 plus reference TRBV7-6 and TRBJ2-1, the full variable domain is GAGVSQSPRYKVTKRGQDVALRCDPISGHVSLYWYRQALGQGPEFLTYFNYEAQQDKSGLPNDRFSAERPEGSISTLTIQRTEQRDSAMYRCASSSGTGGNEQFFGPGTRLTVL.

This clonotype was picked up many times. Written as DNA, the CDR3 is TGTGCCAGCAGGCAGACAGGAACTTATAATTCACCCCTCCACTTT. It specifies CASRQTGTYNSPLHF. The chain couples TRBV2 to TRBJ1-6, with D perhaps matching TRBD1 (6 bases). Germline CDR1 SNHLY, CDR2 FYNNEI. The germline V and J ends were trimmed by 6 bases and 4 bases, with 13 bases remaining between them. There are 15 residues in the CDR3.

This clonotype was seen a few times. The rearrangement joins TRBV29-1 to TRBJ2-1; maybe TRBD2 (5 bases). Trimming removed 2 bases from V and 4 bases from J, with 9 bases in between. CDR1 is SQVTM and CDR2 is ANQGSEA in the germline V gene. There are 13 residues in the CDR3. The CDR3, as DNA: TGCAGCGTTGAACGAAGCGGTTACAATGAGCAGTTCTTC. Encoded protein: CSVERSGYNEQFF.